This T cell receptor (beta chain) derives from a study of long-term antiretroviral therapy in people with HIV. Overall study: Sampling started about a decade before the 2015 immediate-ART recommendation. Study results and caveats: Diversity increased after ART yet remained lower than in transplant donor controls. Someone took the blood between the mid-2000s and the late 2010s, maybe while older ART regimens were in use.

Researchers ran immunoSEQ v3.0 at survey level. Method: immunoSEQ multiplex PCR; TCRdb's copy keeps in-frame clones and lacks some. The table includes 24,000 or so clones, roughly 85% detected once. This clone was seen a few times. As yet, its antigen is unknown. The V end was cut by 3 bases, the J end by 8 bases, with 17 bases between. There are 15 residues in the CDR3. Germline values: CDR1 MGHDK, CDR2 SYGVNS. The specimen comprised unsorted PBMCs, sampled 1.2 years after starting antiretroviral therapy. The rearrangement uses TRBV25-1 and TRBJ2-1; possibly TRBD1 for D (6 bases). This sequence was found in a woman aged 40 to 49 with HIV. CDR3 loop: CASSEAGVRGDEQFF. The CDR3 coding sequence is TGTGCCAGCAGTGAGGCAGGGGTTCGAGGGGATGAGCAGTTCTTC.